These T cell receptor beta chains were read from a single sample in a study of T-cell reconstitution after alpha-beta-depleted transplantation in children. MiXCR was run by TCRdb on the PCR reads, yielding one entry per CDR3 protein. The data hold about 200,000 distinct CDR3 sequences, with roughly 6.3% observed a single time. The sample here was PBMCs, taken before TCRalphabeta/CD19-depleted stem cell transplant. These receptor sequences come from a girl younger than two with combined immunodeficiency, due to receive a stem cell transplant. Both conserved end residues are part of each CDR3. D genes are given only for firm matches. A row's size may be missing; if present it is once, few, many or a size class.

d_call	clone_size	j_call	v_call	cdr3_length	cdr3_aa	cdr3_nt
TRBD2	many	TRBJ2-7	TRBV7-8	14	CASSPGTSAHEQYF	TGTGCCAGCAGCCCGGGGACTAGCGCCCACGAGCAGTACTTC
.	many	TRBJ2-2	TRBV9	13	CASSPGRSGELFF	TGTGCCAGCAGCCCAGGCCGGTCCGGGGAGCTGTTTTTT
.	many	TRBJ2-7	TRBV12-3/TRBV12-4	13	CASSPGVSYEQYF	TGTGCCAGCAGCCCCGGGGTCTCCTACGAGCAGTACTTC
TRBD1	many	TRBJ2-7	TRBV12-3/TRBV12-4	13	CASTGQGLNEQYF	TGTGCCAGCACGGGACAGGGGTTGAACGAGCAGTACTTC
.	many	TRBJ1-1	TRBV28	14	CASSLRSSGIEAFF	TGTGCCAGCAGTCTAAGGTCTAGTGGGATTGAAGCTTTCTTT
TRBD2	.	TRBJ2-7	TRBV4-3	17	CASSQDYGGGPAYEQYF	TGCGCCAGCAGCCAAGATTACGGGGGGGGTCCCGCCTACGAGCAGTACTTC
TRBD2	many	TRBJ2-1	TRBV5-1	15	CASSLGRGGDNEQFF	TGCGCCAGCAGCTTGGGACGGGGGGGTGACAATGAGCAGTTCTTC
TRBD2	many	TRBJ2-1	TRBV3-1	20	CASSPFTTSGRARPYNEQFF	TGTGCCAGCAGCCCCTTCACTACTAGCGGGAGGGCCCGGCCCTACAATGAGCAGTTCTTC
TRBD1	many	TRBJ2-7	TRBV29-1	14	CSANSGTGGMEQYF	TGCAGCGCCAATTCCGGGACAGGGGGGATGGAGCAGTACTTC
.	many	TRBJ1-4	TRBV6-6	16	CASSYGPPLHNEKLFF	TGTGCCAGCAGTTACGGCCCGCCTCTCCATAATGAAAAACTGTTTTTT
.	many	TRBJ2-1	TRBV28	14	CASSFFGSYNEQFF	TGTGCCAGCAGTTTTTTTGGCTCCTACAATGAGCAGTTCTTC
.	many	TRBJ2-1	TRBV11-2	15	CASSSSGYSYNEQFF	TGTGCCAGCAGCTCCTCTGGTTACTCCTACAATGAGCAGTTCTTC
.	many	TRBJ2-1	TRBV29-1	14	CSVEDRGRGNEQFF	TGCAGCGTTGAAGATCGTGGCAGGGGCAATGAGCAGTTCTTC